The 23 T cell receptor beta chains reported below all come from one sample, sequenced in a study of blood T cell repertoires in COVID-19 (dated by TCRdb to 2018 to 2020). The method was the immunoSEQ multiplex PCR assay. This immuneACCESS table, as held by TCRdb, lists in-frame sequences with V and J called but not all clones. Of the missing ones, under half trace to an unresolved V gene in checked studies; the others have no known cause. Within this sample are 100,000 to 120,000 clones, with roughly 88% of them counted one time only. About 2.2% of the sample belongs to the ten largest clones. Sequenced material: peripheral blood. All receptors derive from a human donor in a cohort sampled during active COVID-19.

This clone was observed once. The chain combines TRBV5-1 with TRBJ2-1; possible D gene TRBD1, 5 bases. Germline-derived CDR1 and CDR2 are SGHRS and YFSETQ. This CDR3 has 14 amino acids. Trimming stripped 0 bases from V and 4 bases from J, with 8 bases between. The CDR3 DNA reads TGCGCCAGCAGCTTGGGACAGACTTACAATGAGCAGTTCTTC. Translated: CASSLGQTYNEQFF.

CDR3 bases: TGTGCCAGCAGTTACTCCGGGACTAGCGGGGCCCAGTACTTC. Its translation is CASSYSGTSGAQYF. The chain couples TRBV6-5 to TRBJ2-5, with 13 bases aligning to TRBD2. With 0 bases clipped from V and 9 bases from J, the junction kept 1 base outside the gene matches. Germline CDR1 MNHEY, CDR2 SVGAGI. This CDR3 has 14 residues.

The rearrangement uses TRBV13 and TRBJ2-7; TRBD2 matches at 12 bases. CDR1 and CDR2 (germline): PRHDT, FYEKMQ (reference sequence). This CDR3 contains 16 residues. V was clipped by 4 bases and J by 4 bases; unmatched bases: 8. The CDR3 region has the DNA TGTGCCAGCAGCTCCGGACTAGCGGGATCCCCTTACGAGCAGTACTTC. The encoded protein is CASSSGLAGSPYEQYF.

This clone was seen a single time. The gene calls are TRBV5-6 and TRBJ2-1; the D gene is possibly TRBD1 (5 bases). The CDR3 consists of 13 residues. Germline assignment: CDR1 SGHDT and CDR2 YYEEEE. V was pared by 4 bases and J by 7 bases, with 12 bases between. The CDR3 coding sequence is TGTGCCAGCAGCCTGGCAGGGCGGAATGAGCAGTTCTTC. Translating gives CASSLAGRNEQFF. The complete variable domain, with remaining parts taken from reference TRBV5-6 and TRBJ2-1, reads DAGVTQSPTHLIKTRGQQVTLRCSPKSGHDTVSWYQQALGQGPQFIFQYYEEEERQRGNFPDRFSGHQFPNYSSELNVNALLLGDSALYLCASSLAGRNEQFFGPGTRLTVL.

The rearrangement links TRBV7-2 to TRBJ2-5, with 8 bases that match TRBD1. The length of the CDR3 is 14 residues. The trim removed 5 bases at V and 5 bases at J, leaving 7 bases unmatched. Per germline, CDR1 SGHTA and CDR2 FQGNSA. CDR3: CASSLRQGPETQYF. CDR3 nucleotides: TGTGCCAGCAGCCTAAGACAGGGGCCGGAGACCCAGTACTTC.

This clone has only a few counts. The rearrangement links TRBV4-2 to TRBJ2-2; tentative D call: TRBD1 (5 bases). Germline CDR1 and CDR2: LGHNA and YNFKEQ. The CDR3 covers 14 residues. V lost 2 bases and J lost 6, with 10 bases in between. CDR3 DNA: TGTGCCAGCAGCCAATCAGGGCGTCCCGGGGAGCTGTTTTTT. This encodes CASSQSGRPGELFF.

The gene calls are TRBV3-1 (or the pseudogene TRBV3-2) and TRBJ1-6; tentative D call: TRBD1 (6 bases). V lost 0 bases and J lost 6, with 6 bases in between. The CDR3 is made up of 14 amino acids. CDR1 is LGHDT, CDR2 YNNKEL, per germline (reference sequence). The CDR3 here is CASSQEGGNSPLHF. DNA for the CDR3: TGTGCCAGCAGCCAAGAAGGGGGTAATTCACCCCTCCACTTT.

This clone was observed once. The chain has TRBV2 and TRBJ1-4, with 12 bases fitting TRBD1. This CDR3 contains 15 residues. The trim removed 6 bases at V and 10 bases at J, leaving 9 bases unmatched. Germline values: CDR1 SNHLY, CDR2 FYNNEI. The CDR3 is CASRGTGQGAGKLFF. DNA of the CDR3: TGTGCCAGCAGGGGGACGGGACAGGGGGCCGGAAAACTGTTTTTT.

V usage is TRBV6-6 and J usage is TRBJ2-7, with a weak D call TRBD1 (5 bases). V dropped 7 bases and J dropped 7 bases, with 17 bases sitting between them. CDR1 and CDR2 (germline): MNHNY, SVGAGI (reference sequence). This CDR3 is 13 amino acids long. As DNA, the CDR3 is TGTGCCAGCACCGACGTGGCAGGGCGGGAGCAGTACTTC. Translation gives CASTDVAGREQYF.

The V call is TRBV5-4, the J call TRBJ2-7; no firm D call. Trimming stripped 0 bases from V and 7 bases from J, with 8 bases between. The CDR3 runs to 12 residues. Germline CDR1 is SGHNT and CDR2 is YYREEE (reference sequence). CDR3 sequence: CASSLGPLEQYF. The DNA of the CDR3 is TGTGCCAGCAGCTTGGGGCCCCTTGAGCAGTACTTC.

The V call is TRBV2, the J call TRBJ2-7; D perhaps matches TRBD1 (8 bases). This CDR3 comprises 15 residues. The germline V gene encodes CDR1 SNHLY and CDR2 FYNNEI. V was pared by 4 bases and J by 2 bases, with 15 bases between. The CDR3 protein is CASSVGQGLTYEQYF. CDR3 bases: TGTGCCAGCAGTGTTGGACAGGGACTAACCTACGAGCAGTACTTC.

V and J are TRBV30 and TRBJ1-1; D possibly corresponds to TRBD1 (5 bases). The V gene's germline CDR1 is GTSNPN and CDR2 SVGIG (reference sequence). The ends were cut back, 0 bases at V and 4 bases at J, with 12 bases in the middle. The CDR3 spans 14 residues. The CDR3 DNA reads TGTGCCTGGAGTGTACCTGGGAGGGGCACTGAAGCTTTCTTT. Amino acids: CAWSVPGRGTEAFF.

The rearrangement links TRBV19 to TRBJ1-5; D is undetermined. The CDR3 contains 17 residues. Trimming took 5 bases from V and 5 from J, leaving 22 bases between them. The germline CDR1 and CDR2 sequences are LNHDA and SQIVND (reference sequence). Written as DNA, the CDR3 is TGTGCCAGTAGTCCCCGCTATGATCCCTATTCGGATCAGCCCCAGCATTTT. This encodes CASSPRYDPYSDQPQHF.

V gene TRBV3-1 (or the pseudogene TRBV3-2) combines with J gene TRBJ2-1; 10 bases are a match to TRBD2. J was trimmed by 3 bases and V by 4 bases; bases with no gene match: 9. Germline-derived CDR1 and CDR2 are LGHDT and YNNKEL (reference sequence). There are 17 residues in the CDR3. CDR3 region: CASSPTIGLAVYNEQFF. The CDR3 DNA follows: TGTGCCAGCAGCCCTACTATCGGACTAGCGGTCTACAATGAGCAGTTCTTC.

The chain joins TRBV18 to TRBJ2-7; 9 nucleotides align to TRBD1. This CDR3 has 14 amino acids. With V trimmed by 2 bases and J by 3 bases, 2 bases remained unmatched. Germline lookup yields CDR1 KGHSH and CDR2 LQKENI. CDR3 sequence (DNA): TGTGCCAGCTCACCAAAGGACAGGGGCTACGAGCAGTACTTC. This translates into CASSPKDRGYEQYF.

The chain is built from TRBV18 and TRBJ2-5; no clear D gene. Germline CDR1 and CDR2: KGHSH and LQKENI. The V end lost 3 bases, the J end lost 5 bases, and 4 bases lay between the germline ends. The CDR3 totals 11 residues. CDR3 in DNA: TGTGCCAGCTCACCTCAGGAGACCCAGTACTTC. Translation: CASSPQETQYF.

The chain uses TRBV15 and TRBJ2-2; 8 nucleotides agree with TRBD1. The J segment lost 4 bases and the V segment lost 11 bases, leaving 6 bases of the junction unmatched. This CDR3 spans 13 amino acids. CDR1 is LNHNV, CDR2 YYDKDF, per germline (reference sequence). CDR3 amino acids: CAVGQGTTGELFF. As DNA, the CDR3 is TGTGCCGTCGGACAGGGCACCACCGGGGAGCTGTTTTTT.

V and J are TRBV5-4 and TRBJ1-1; D is perhaps TRBD1 (5 bases). Germline V gene data show CDR1 as SGHNT and CDR2 as YYREEE (reference sequence). V was shortened by 0 bases and J by 2 bases, with 14 bases between the two germline ends. This CDR3 has 16 residues. CDR3 sequence: CASSLAGAGTNTEAFF. The CDR3 nucleotides are TGTGCCAGCAGCTTGGCCGGGGCAGGGACTAACACTGAAGCTTTCTTT.

This clone is a singleton in its sample. The chain combines TRBV5-1 with TRBJ2-1; 9 bases align to TRBD2. The length of the CDR3 is 14 residues. Trimming at V came to 4 bases and at J to 13 bases, leaving 12 bases not matched to a gene. CDR1 is SGHRS and CDR2 is YFSETQ in the germline V gene. The CDR3 spells CASSTPGLASEQFF. CDR3 in DNA: TGCGCCAGCAGCACCCCCGGACTAGCGAGTGAACAGTTCTTC.

The DNA of the CDR3 is TGTGCCAGCAGTTTTACTAGCGGGAGGGCCGGAGAGCAGTTCTTC. It specifies CASSFTSGRAGEQFF. This chain joins TRBV27 and TRBJ2-1; 13 bases are a match to TRBD2. CDR3 length: 15 residues. Germline values: CDR1 MNHEY, CDR2 SMNVEV (reference sequence). J gave up 10 bases and V 3 bases, and 6 bases lay outside the gene matches.

CDR3 sequence: CARSYRGATNEKLFF. The CDR3 nucleotides read TGTGCCAGAAGCTACAGGGGGGCAACTAATGAAAAACTGTTTTTT. The chain employs TRBV5-3 and TRBJ1-4, with 8 positions matching TRBD1. TRBV5-3 is sorted into the ORF group, with uncertain function. With 3 bases clipped from V and 0 bases from J, the junction kept 1 base outside the gene matches. The CDR3 is 15 residues long.

The CDR3 loop reads CASSARTGTGNQPQHF. For the CDR3, the DNA is TGTGCCAGCAGTGCCCGGACAGGGACAGGCAATCAGCCCCAGCATTTT. This chain uses TRBV28 with TRBJ1-5, with 8 bases that match TRBD1. CDR3 size: 16 residues. The J segment lost 2 bases and the V segment lost 5 bases, leaving 8 bases of the junction unmatched. Germline lookup yields CDR1 MDHEN and CDR2 SYDVKM.

The genes are TRBV19 and TRBJ1-4; 10 bases are a match to TRBD1. The germline V gene encodes CDR1 LNHDA and CDR2 SQIVND (reference sequence). The V and J ends lost 4 bases and 7 bases, in that order; junction bases with no gene match: 9. The CDR3 is 16 residues long. The CDR3 sequence: CASSKLTGGASEKLFF. The CDR3 nucleotides are TGTGCCAGTAGTAAGCTGACAGGGGGCGCATCTGAAAAACTGTTTTTT. The whole variable domain, filled in from reference TRBV19 and TRBJ1-4, reads DGGITQSPKYLFRKEGQNVTLSCEQNLNHDAMYWYRQDPGQGLRLIYYSQIVNDFQKGDIAEGYSVSREKKESFPLTVTSAQKNPTAFYLCASSKLTGGASEKLFFGSGTQLSVL.